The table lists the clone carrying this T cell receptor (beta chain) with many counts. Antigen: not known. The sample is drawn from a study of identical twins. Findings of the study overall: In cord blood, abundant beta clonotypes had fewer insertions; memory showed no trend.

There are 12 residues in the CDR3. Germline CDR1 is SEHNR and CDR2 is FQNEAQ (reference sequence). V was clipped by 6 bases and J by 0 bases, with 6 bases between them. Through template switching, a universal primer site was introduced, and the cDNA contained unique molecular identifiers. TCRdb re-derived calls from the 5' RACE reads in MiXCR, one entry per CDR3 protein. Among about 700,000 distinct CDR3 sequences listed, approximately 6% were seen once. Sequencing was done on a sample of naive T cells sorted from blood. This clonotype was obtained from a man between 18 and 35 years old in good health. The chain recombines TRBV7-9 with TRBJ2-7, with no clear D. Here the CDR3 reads CASRGSSYEQYV. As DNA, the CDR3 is TGTGCCAGCAGGGGTAGCTCCTACGAGCAGTACGTC.